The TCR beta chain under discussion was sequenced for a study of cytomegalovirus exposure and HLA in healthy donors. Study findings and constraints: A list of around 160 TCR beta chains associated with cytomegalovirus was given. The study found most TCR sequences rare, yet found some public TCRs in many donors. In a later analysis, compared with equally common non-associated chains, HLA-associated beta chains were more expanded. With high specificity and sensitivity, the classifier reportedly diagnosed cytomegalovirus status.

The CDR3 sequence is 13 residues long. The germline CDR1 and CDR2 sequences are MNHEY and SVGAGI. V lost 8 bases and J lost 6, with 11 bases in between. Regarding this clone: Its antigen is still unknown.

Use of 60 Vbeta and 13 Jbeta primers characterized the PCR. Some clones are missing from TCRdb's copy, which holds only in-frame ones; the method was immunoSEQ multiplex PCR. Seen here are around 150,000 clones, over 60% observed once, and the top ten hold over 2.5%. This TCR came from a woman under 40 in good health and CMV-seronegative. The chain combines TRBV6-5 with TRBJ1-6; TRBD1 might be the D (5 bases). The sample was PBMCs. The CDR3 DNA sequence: TGTGCCAGCGGAGGGACGTCTAATTCACCCCTCCACTTT. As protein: CASGGTSNSPLHF.